This TCR beta chain was captured in a study of identical twins. Study findings and constraints: Sequences that were beta out-of-frame showed weaker excess twin sharing.

This CDR3 region has 15 residues. Germline loops: CDR1 KGHSH, CDR2 LQKENI. The junction had 12 bases not matched to a gene; V was cut back by 8 bases and J by 4 bases. As for this clonotype: Its antigen is currently unknown.

MiXCR, run by TCRdb on the 5' RACE reads, gives a single entry per CDR3 protein. Of 430,000 or so distinct CDR3 sequences listed, about 24% are singletons. These data are also associated with another study on T cells expressing NK-cell markers. This second study notes: Among CD8+ T cells from about six donors, dominant NKG2C+ clonotypes accounted for about 1.0-7.0%. Expanded NKG2C+ T cell clones had unclear HCMV specificity.

The chain has TRBV18 and TRBJ1-1; 8 bases fit TRBD1. The sample was CD4+ T cells sorted from blood. The clonotype originates from a woman aged 18-29 years in good health. As DNA, the CDR3 is TGTGCCAGCGCTCCCCAGGGGGCAGGTACCACTGAAGCTTTCTTT. Residues: CASAPQGAGTTEAFF.